Following are 22 T cell receptor beta chains from one sample sequenced in a study of identical twins. TCRdb re-called the 5' RACE reads with MiXCR, one entry per CDR3 protein. This sample has fewer than 550,000 distinct CDR3 sequences, with roughly 15% found just once. This sample was also put to use in a study of yellow fever vaccine responses in identical twins.

Sequencing was done on a sample of CD4+ T cells sorted from blood. The receptors originated from a woman under 30 in good health.

The genes are TRBV12-3 or TRBV12-4 and TRBJ2-3; D is uncertain. The V end was cut by 6 bases, the J end by 2 bases, with 15 bases between. The CDR3 contains 15 residues. CDR3 DNA sequence: TGTGCCAGCAGATCCCCGCGGCAGAACACAGATACGCAGTATTTT. Its translation is CASRSPRQNTDTQYF.

The chain recombines TRBV10-2 with TRBJ1-1; possibly TRBD1 for D (5 bases). The CDR3 has 11 residues. Germline lookup yields CDR1 WSHSY and CDR2 SAAADI. The chain's CDR3 is CGTTVNTEAFF. In nucleotides, the CDR3 is TGCGGGACAACAGTGAACACTGAAGCTTTCTTT.

This chain uses TRBV29-1 with TRBJ2-7; 11 positions agree with TRBD2. V lost 6 bases and J lost 7; bases outside the gene matches: 11. This CDR3 region has 14 residues. The germline gives CDR1 SQVTM, CDR2 ANQGSEA. CDR3: CSVGTSGLRGEQYF. CDR3 sequence (DNA): TGCAGCGTGGGGACTAGCGGACTTCGGGGGGAGCAGTACTTC.

In this sample, this clonotype turned up many times. This chain links TRBV29-1 with TRBJ1-2; D might be TRBD1 (6 bases). V lost 6 bases, J lost 2 bases, and 16 bases lay in between. The CDR3 extends over 14 amino acids. Germline CDR1 is SQVTM and CDR2 is ANQGSEA. CDR3 nucleotide sequence: TGCAGCGTCTTAGGGGGTTCCCTAAACTATGGCTACACCTTC. Its translation is CSVLGGSLNYGYTF. Full variable domain (missing parts from reference TRBV29-1 and TRBJ1-2): SAVISQKPSRDICQRGTSLTIQCQVDSQVTMMFWYRQQPGQSLTLIATANQGSEATYESGFVIDKFPISRPNLTFSTLTVSNMSPEDSSIYLCSVLGGSLNYGYTFGSGTRLTVV.

The gene calls are TRBV24-1 and TRBJ2-5; perhaps TRBD1 as D (6 bases). The CDR3 consists of 15 residues. The germline V gene encodes CDR1 KGHDR and CDR2 SFDVKD. V was shortened by 2 bases and J by 7 bases, with 16 bases between the two germline ends. The CDR3, as DNA: TGTGCCACCAGTGATTCGGGGCAGGGGCCGGGGACCCAGTACTTC. Translated, it gives CATSDSGQGPGTQYF.

This clonotype has just a few counts. The gene calls are TRBV29-1 and TRBJ2-1, with 8 bases matching TRBD2. CDR3 length equals 15 residues. The V segment lost 4 bases and the J segment 2 bases; nucleotides outside the gene matches: 7. The V gene's germline CDR1 is SQVTM and CDR2 ANQGSEA. The CDR3 here is CSVGGTSGPYNEQFF. The CDR3 DNA is TGCAGCGTTGGGGGAACTAGCGGTCCCTACAATGAGCAGTTCTTC.

The genes are TRBV24-1 and TRBJ2-3, with D possibly called TRBD1 or TRBD2 (5 bases each). Germline V gene lookup returns CDR1 KGHDR and CDR2 SFDVKD. The CDR3 loop spans 16 amino acids. V lost 4 bases, J lost 0 bases, and 13 bases lay in between. CDR3 amino acids: CATSDPWGSSTDTQYF. CDR3 coding DNA: TGTGCCACCAGTGACCCGTGGGGGTCTAGCACAGATACGCAGTATTTT.

The rearrangement joins TRBV24-1 to TRBJ1-5; unclear D gene. Germline assignment: CDR1 KGHDR and CDR2 SFDVKD. The CDR3 is made up of 14 amino acids. Between the trimmed V and J ends, which lost 1 base and 0 bases, there was a span of 3 bases. The CDR3 region is CATSDFGSNQPQHF. CDR3 DNA: TGTGCCACCAGTGATTTTGGTAGCAATCAGCCCCAGCATTTT.

The rearrangement joins TRBV11-3 to TRBJ1-2; D call uncertain. The ends were cut back, 4 bases at V and 5 bases at J, with 14 bases in the middle. CDR3 size: 14 residues. CDR1 and CDR2 (germline): SGHNT, YENEEA. The CDR3 is CASSSPTGLYGYTF. The CDR3 DNA sequence: TGTGCCAGCAGCTCTCCGACTGGACTATATGGCTACACCTTC.

J is TRBJ2-3 and V is TRBV20-1; a weak D match, TRBD2 (5 bases). The CDR3 consists of 16 residues. From germline, CDR1 is DFQATT and CDR2 SNEGSKA (reference sequence). V was clipped by 5 bases and J by 0 bases, with 18 bases between them. The chain's CDR3 is CSAPEPRGSSTDTQYF. The CDR3 region has the DNA TGCAGTGCTCCGGAACCTCGGGGATCTAGCACAGATACGCAGTATTTT.

This clonotype was counted only a few times. This chain uses TRBV9 with TRBJ2-5; a weak D match, TRBD1 (5 bases). This CDR3 is 15 amino acids long. Trimming left V 0 bases short and J 5 bases short, with 14 bases between. CDR1 is SGDLS, CDR2 YYNGEE, per germline. CDR3 in amino acids: CASSVAAGLRETQYF. For the CDR3, the DNA is TGTGCCAGCAGCGTAGCGGCAGGGTTAAGGGAGACCCAGTACTTC.

This clonotype was seen a handful of times. This chain uses TRBV9 with TRBJ2-1; D call uncertain. Germline loops: CDR1 SGDLS, CDR2 YYNGEE. Trimming pared 1 base from V and 5 bases from J, leaving 7 bases between. This CDR3 comprises 13 residues. The CDR3 bases are TGTGCCAGCAGCGTACATTGGGACAATGAGCAGTTCTTC. The encoded protein is CASSVHWDNEQFF.

This clonotype has a handful of counts. V and J are TRBV5-1 and TRBJ1-1, with D uncertain. The V gene's germline CDR1 is SGHRS and CDR2 YFSETQ. This CDR3 comprises 14 residues. Deletions cut 3 bases from V and 0 bases from J, with 9 bases between. The CDR3 nucleotides read TGCGCCAGCAGCTCCTCAACCATGAACACTGAAGCTTTCTTT. Translation gives CASSSSTMNTEAFF.

The chain is built from TRBV7-3 and TRBJ1-2; D call uncertain. Trimming cost V 11 bases and J 2 bases, with 9 bases left between them. CDR1 SGHTA and CDR2 FQGTGA come from the germline V gene. The CDR3 length is 11 residues. Here the CDR3 reads CAHWGNYGYTF. The CDR3 region has the DNA TGTGCCCATTGGGGAAACTATGGCTACACCTTC.

This clonotype was detected a few times. V and J are TRBV15 and TRBJ2-3, with D unclear. The V gene's germline CDR1 is LNHNV and CDR2 YYDKDF (reference sequence). The germline V and J ends were trimmed by 1 base and 5 bases, with 7 bases remaining between them. The CDR3 length is 13 residues. As DNA, the CDR3 is TGTGCCACCAGCAGAGTTTTTGAAGATACGCAGTATTTT. This translates into CATSRVFEDTQYF.

V is TRBV2 and J is TRBJ2-4; no firm D call. CDR1 is SNHLY, CDR2 FYNNEI, per germline. V was cut by 3 bases and J by 4 bases, with 4 bases left in between. The CDR3 runs to 12 residues. CDR3 in amino acids: CASSDRKNIQYF. CDR3 coding DNA: TGTGCCAGCAGTGACCGAAAAAACATTCAGTACTTC.

The chain is built from TRBV10-3 and TRBJ2-3, with TRBD2 identical over 13 bases. Looked up from germline, CDR1 is ENHRY and CDR2 is SYGVKD. J gave up 4 bases and V 6 bases, and 7 bases lay outside the gene matches. The CDR3 is 16 amino acids. DNA for the CDR3: TGTGCCATCAGGCCCGGACTAGCGGGAGTTCCAGATACGCAGTATTTT. It encodes CAIRPGLAGVPDTQYF.

The chain carries TRBV24-1 and TRBJ2-1; 11 bases agree with TRBD2. The V segment lost 1 base and the J segment 9 bases; nucleotides outside the gene matches: 7. The germline gives CDR1 KGHDR, CDR2 SFDVKD. This CDR3 is built from 16 residues. CDR3 residues: CATSDFTSGSKGEQFF. CDR3 DNA: TGTGCCACCAGTGATTTTACTAGCGGGAGTAAGGGTGAGCAGTTCTTC.

This clonotype occurred a few times. J is TRBJ2-7 and V is TRBV2, with D perhaps TRBD1 (6 bases). In germline, CDR1 is SNHLY, CDR2 FYNNEI. Trimming left V 6 bases short and J 7 bases short, with 19 bases between. The CDR3 length is 14 residues. Written as DNA, the CDR3 is TGTGCCAGCAGAGGACAGATTTCACCGAGGGAGCAGTACTTC. Encoded protein: CASRGQISPREQYF.

A few counts support this clonotype. V and J are TRBV6-5 and TRBJ1-2; D might be TRBD1 (6 bases). Germline CDR1 MNHEY, CDR2 SVGAGI. V dropped 6 bases and J dropped 8 bases, with 10 bases sitting between them. CDR3 length: 11 amino acids. The CDR3 loop is CASRGAVGYTF. For the CDR3, the DNA is TGTGCCAGCAGGGGGGCGGTGGGCTACACCTTC.

This clonotype came up a few times. The chain carries TRBV10-3 and TRBJ2-1, with D perhaps given as TRBD1 or TRBD2 (5 bases each). Trimming removed 3 bases at V and 6 bases at J, with 18 bases between. The germline V gene encodes CDR1 ENHRY and CDR2 SYGVKD. The CDR3 loop spans 16 amino acids. The CDR3 coding sequence is TGTGCCATCAGTGACGGGCGTGCCGGGACCCGCAATGAGCAGTTCTTC. Amino acid sequence: CAISDGRAGTRNEQFF.

This clonotype was seen many times. This chain joins TRBV12-3 or TRBV12-4 and TRBJ1-5; D remains unclear. V was clipped by 4 bases and J by 9 bases, with 28 bases between them. The CDR3 spans 18 residues. For the CDR3, the DNA is TGTGCCAGCAGTTACAGCAGCGTCCTTGGTTTTCCATCGGGGCCCCAGCATTTT. Its protein product is CASSYSSVLGFPSGPQHF.